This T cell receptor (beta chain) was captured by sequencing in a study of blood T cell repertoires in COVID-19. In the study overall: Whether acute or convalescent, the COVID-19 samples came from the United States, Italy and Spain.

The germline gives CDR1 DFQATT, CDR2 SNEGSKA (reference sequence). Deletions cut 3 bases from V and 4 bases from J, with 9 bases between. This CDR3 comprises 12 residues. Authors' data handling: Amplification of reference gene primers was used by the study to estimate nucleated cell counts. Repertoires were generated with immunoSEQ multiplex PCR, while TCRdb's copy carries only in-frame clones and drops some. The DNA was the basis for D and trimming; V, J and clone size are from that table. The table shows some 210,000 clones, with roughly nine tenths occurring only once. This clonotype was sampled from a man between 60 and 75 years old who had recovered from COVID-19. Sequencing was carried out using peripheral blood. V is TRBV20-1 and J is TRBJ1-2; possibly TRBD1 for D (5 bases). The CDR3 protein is CSASQGSYGYTF. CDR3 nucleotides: TGCAGTGCTAGTCAGGGCTCCTATGGCTACACCTTC.